These 7 T cell receptor beta chains came from one sample sequenced in a study of vaccination and CD4 T cells after COVID-19. The sample's time point: late sampling 161 to 241 days after vaccination in a few convalescent patients. The treatment is: approximately 10-day PBMC culture with coronavirus spike peptide pools or control peptides (ViraFEST assay). The antigens of these receptors remain unknown. Sequencing of the DNA from cultured CD4+ T cells was carried out with the Oncomine TCR Beta short-read assay. TCRdb redid the calling of the PCR reads with MiXCR, one entry per CDR3 protein. This sample yields tens of thousands of distinct CDR3 sequences, of which 28% are seen a single time; under 8.5% belongs to the top ten. This material consisted of CD4+ T cells from blood, cultured in vitro, taken about 7 months after SARS-CoV-2 vaccination. All receptors derive from a human donor who had recovered from COVID-19.

This rearrangement joins TRBV19 to TRBJ2-3; D is unclear. CDR1 and CDR2 from the germline V gene are LNHDA and SQIVND (reference sequence). With 3 bases removed from V and 2 bases from J, the gap between germline ends came to 15 bases. CDR3 length: 16 residues. CDR3 nucleotides: TGTGCCAGTAGTATCGCTATAAATCCCGCCACAGATACGCAGTATTTT. Amino acids: CASSIAINPATDTQYF.

This clonotype was counted only a few times. V and J are TRBV20-1 and TRBJ2-7; 10 bases are shared with TRBD2. Per germline, CDR1 DFQATT and CDR2 SNEGSKA (reference sequence). The CDR3 covers 11 residues. After removal of 5 bases from V and 6 bases from J, the junction contained 1 base not matched to a gene. CDR3 DNA: TGCAGTGCTCTAGCGGGAGCCGAGCAGTACTTC. The encoded protein is CSALAGAEQYF.

The chain links TRBV20-1 to TRBJ2-7, with 8 bases that match TRBD2. The CDR3 covers 15 residues. The V segment lost 4 bases and the J segment 1 base; nucleotides outside the gene matches: 9. CDR1 and CDR2 (germline): DFQATT, SNEGSKA (reference sequence). The CDR3 DNA follows: TGCAGTGCTACTCCCTTTAGCGGGAATTCCTACGAGCAGTACTTC. Protein: CSATPFSGNSYEQYF.

This clonotype was seen a handful of times. The gene calls are TRBV7-2 and TRBJ1-1, with D possibly matching TRBD1 (5 bases). The CDR3 contains 14 residues. Germline V gene sequence: CDR1 SGHTA, CDR2 FQGNSA. Between the trimmed V and J ends, which lost 3 bases and 2 bases, there was a span of 10 bases. The CDR3 DNA reads as TGTGCCAGCAGCTTGGGACGAAGTAACACTGAAGCTTTCTTT. As protein: CASSLGRSNTEAFF.

This clonotype has just a few counts. The chain is built from TRBV7-8 and TRBJ1-1; no clear D. The germline V gene has CDR1 SGHVS and CDR2 FQNEAQ. Trimming pared 2 bases from V and 3 bases from J, leaving 7 bases between. CDR3 size: 13 residues. CDR3 nucleotide sequence: TGTGCCAGCAGCTTATATGACTACACTGAAGCTTTCTTT. Its protein product is CASSLYDYTEAFF.

This clonotype appeared a few times. The chain couples TRBV2 to TRBJ2-1; 9 nucleotides line up with TRBD2. Germline trimming cut 10 bases from V and 6 bases from J; bases unmatched to any gene: 10. This CDR3 spans 14 amino acids. From germline, CDR1 is SNHLY and CDR2 FYNNEI. CDR3 region: CATGGASGTNEQFF. CDR3 bases: TGTGCCACGGGCGGGGCTAGCGGGACCAATGAGCAGTTCTTC. The full variable domain, rest sourced from reference TRBV2 and TRBJ2-1, is EPEVTQTPSHQVTQMGQEVILRCVPISNHLYFYWYRQILGQKVEFLVSFYNNEISEKSEIFDDQFSVERPDGSNFTLKIRSTKLEDSAMYFCATGGASGTNEQFFGPGTRLTVL.

CDR3 protein: CSAPKAGNEQFF. The CDR3 region has the DNA TGCAGTGCCCCAAAGGCAGGCAATGAGCAGTTCTTC. J is TRBJ2-1 and V is TRBV20-1; D unresolved. CDR3 length: 12 amino acids. Trimming shortened V by 6 bases and J by 6 bases, and 12 bases separated the two germline ends. CDR1 is DFQATT, CDR2 SNEGSKA, per germline (reference sequence).